Listed below are T cell receptor beta chains from one sample, sequenced in a study of T-cell memory formation after mild COVID-19. TCRdb reprocessed the 5' RACE reads with MiXCR, giving one entry per CDR3 protein. The sample shows roughly 310,000 distinct CDR3 sequences, about 16% of them seen only once. The sample taken for sequencing was PBMCs or a T cell subset sorted from them (not recorded which). The receptors come from a man between 18 and 29 years old who had mild COVID-19 (a few samples of this study predate the infection). Cell type and time point are not known. CDR3s include the opening cysteine and the closing phenylalanine or tryptophan. D genes are given only for firm matches. Only some rows state a clone size, as once, few, many or a class for expanded clones.

CDR3 DNA,CDR3 protein,V gene,CDR3 length,clone size,D gene,J gene
TGTGCCAGCAGTAACATGGTCCAAGAGACCCAGTACTTC,CASSNMVQETQYF,TRBV7-2,13,few,NA,TRBJ2-5
TGTGCCAGCTCACCAAAGGACAGGGGGCCGGAAGACATTCAGTACTTC,CASSPKDRGPEDIQYF,TRBV18,16,NA,TRBD1,TRBJ2-4
TGTGCCAGCAGCTACAATAGCGGGGGCACAGATACGCAGTATTTT,CASSYNSGGTDTQYF,TRBV7-3,15,NA,TRBD2,TRBJ2-3
TGTGCCAGCAGTGAAGCGCGAGGGGGTATAGAAAAACTGTTTTTT,CASSEARGGIEKLFF,TRBV6-1,15,NA,NA,TRBJ1-4
TGCGCCAGCAGCTTGGCACCGCGAGGAGCCACGGGGTCACCCCTCCACTTT,CASSLAPRGATGSPLHF,TRBV5-1,17,few,NA,TRBJ1-6
TGCGCCAGCAGCCAAGATTGGGATTCGAGGCCCTACGAGCAGTACTTC,CASSQDWDSRPYEQYF,TRBV4-3,16,many,NA,TRBJ2-7
TGTGCCAGCAGCTTTATTGGGGACTCTGGAAACACCATATATTTT,CASSFIGDSGNTIYF,TRBV5-4,15,NA,NA,TRBJ1-3
TGCGCCAGCAGCTCGGAGGGGTATGGAAACACCATATATTTT,CASSSEGYGNTIYF,TRBV5-1,14,few,NA,TRBJ1-3
TGTGCCAGCAGCGTAGCTACTAGGGCCGGGGAGCTGTTTTTT,CASSVATRAGELFF,TRBV9,14,NA,NA,TRBJ2-2
TGTGCCAGCAGCTCCGGGGCGCTGGATTCACCCCTCCACTTT,CASSSGALDSPLHF,TRBV7-2,14,few,NA,TRBJ1-6
TGCGCCAGCAGCCAAGCGACAGCCAAGCTTATGAACACTGAAGCTTTCTTT,CASSQATAKLMNTEAFF,TRBV4-3,17,NA,NA,TRBJ1-1
TGCGCCAGCAGCCAAGATCATAGGGGACTCCGGTACACCTTC,CASSQDHRGLRYTF,TRBV4-3,14,few,NA,TRBJ1-2